This T cell receptor (beta chain) was obtained from a study of metastatic and nonmetastatic thyroid tumors. Study-level information: It was across blood and tumor or nodule tissue from malignant and benign thyroid patients that repertoires were compared.

Each patient went into thyroid surgery without having received any treatment. This clone was detected a few times. V was clipped by 4 bases and J by 1 base, with 5 bases between them. CDR3 length: 12 amino acids. Germline CDR1 reads MNHNS; CDR2 reads SASEGT. Per the original methods: Built for papillary thyroid cancer, a distant-metastasis classifier drew on CDR3 differences across clinicopathological groups. TCRdb used MiXCR to call clones anew from the PCR reads. The V and J calls and clone size come from TCRdb's table, not from the authors' own analysis. Of just under 20,000 clones in the sample, 20% to 25% were seen once.

The sequence derives from a female donor with papillary thyroid cancer or a benign thyroid nodule (not recorded which). Some clones in this sample may be carry-over from other donors' samples. The chain recombines TRBV6-1 with TRBJ2-7; D is possibly TRBD2 (5 bases). The sequenced sample was adjacent normal tissue. The CDR3 loop reads CASSGTSYEQYF. DNA of the CDR3: TGTGCCAGCAGTGGGACTTCCTACGAGCAGTACTTC.